This T cell receptor (beta chain) was identified during a study of blood T cell repertoires in COVID-19. Looking at the study overall: Sample material is recorded as cDNA or gDNA derived from T cells, B-cell-depleted T cells, or PBMCs.

The germline V gene has CDR1 SEHNR and CDR2 FQNEAQ (reference sequence). V was pared by 3 bases and J by 4 bases, with 5 bases of the junction left unmatched. CDR3 length: 15 residues. Some clones are missing from TCRdb's copy, which holds only in-frame ones; the method was immunoSEQ multiplex PCR. The sample holds roughly 230,000 clones, 88% seen once. This TCR derives from an older man with acute or convalescent COVID-19. The source material was peripheral blood. The gene calls are TRBV7-9 and TRBJ2-7, with 11 bases matching TRBD2. In DNA, the CDR3 is TGTGCCAGCAGCTTTAGCGGGAGGGCCGGATACGAGCAGTACTTC. Amino acid sequence: CASSFSGRAGYEQYF.